A selection of T cell receptor beta chains follows, all from one sample in a study of cytomegalovirus exposure and HLA in healthy donors. The repertoire was sequenced with immunoSEQ multiplex PCR; TCRdb's copy has only in-frame clones and lacks some. The sample carries some 180,000 clones, roughly four fifths recorded once. Sequences were obtained from PBMCs. The receptor set was obtained from a woman between 18 and 30 years old in good health and CMV-seronegative. CDR3s include the opening cysteine and the closing phenylalanine or tryptophan. A D gene is named only where the DNA matches it firmly. Part of the rows lack a size; the others show once, few, many or a class for expanded clones.

d_call | clone_size | j_call | v_call | cdr3_nt | cdr3_aa
NA | NA | TRBJ1-5 | TRBV28 | TGTGCCAGCAGGGCCCCCAATCAGCCCCAGCATTTT | CASRAPNQPQHF
TRBD1 | few | TRBJ1-2 | TRBV5-1 | TGCGCCAGCACCCAAGACAGGGGAAACTATGGCTACACCTTC | CASTQDRGNYGYTF
NA | NA | TRBJ1-6 | TRBV18 | TGTGCCAGCTCACCCGGTACGGGTCACTCACCCCTCCACTTT | CASSPGTGHSPLHF
NA | NA | TRBJ2-1 | TRBV10-2 | TGCGCCAGCAGCCTAACTATCTCCTACAATGAGCAGTTCTTC | CASSLTISYNEQFF
TRBD2 | NA | TRBJ2-3 | TRBV7-6 | TGTGCCAGCAGCCCCTCCGCGGCGGGAGAATTAATCGATACGCAGTATTTT | CASSPSAAGELIDTQYF
TRBD2 | NA | TRBJ2-7 | TRBV28 | TGTGCCAGCAGTTTACCGGCCGGCGGGAGGGGTTACGAGCAGTACTTC | CASSLPAGGRGYEQYF
TRBD1 | NA | TRBJ1-1 | TRBV19 | TGTGCCAGTAGTCCCCGGACAGGGCGTGGAGCTTTCTTT | CASSPRTGRGAFF
NA | NA | TRBJ2-3 | TRBV28 | TGTGCCAGCAGTAGGACAGCTAGCACAGATACGCAGTATTTT | CASSRTASTDTQYF
TRBD2 | NA | TRBJ2-1 | TRBV12-5 | TGTGCTAGTGGTCCCCTAGCGGGATCCTACAATGAGCAGTTCTTC | CASGPLAGSYNEQFF
TRBD1 | NA | TRBJ1-6 | TRBV7-9 | TGTGCCAGCAGCGGAACGGGACAGTCACCCCTCCACTTT | CASSGTGQSPLHF
NA | NA | TRBJ1-1 | TRBV7-9 | TGTGCCAGCAGCTTACCAGGACAGCCAAACACTGAAGCTTTCTTT | CASSLPGQPNTEAFF
NA | NA | TRBJ1-5 | TRBV28 | TGTGCCAGCAGTTTATCGGGGGGCAGGCAGCCCCAGCATTTT | CASSLSGGRQPQHF
TRBD2 | NA | TRBJ2-1 | TRBV6-6 | TGTGCCAGCAGTATACCCGGACTAGCGGGGAACAATGAGCAGTTCTTC | CASSIPGLAGNNEQFF
TRBD1 | NA | TRBJ2-1 | TRBV6-6 | TGTGCCAGCAGTTATTTTGGGACAGCCAATGAGCAGTTCTTC | CASSYFGTANEQFF
TRBD2 | NA | TRBJ2-7 | TRBV5-6 | TGTGCCAGCAGTCGGGGTAGCGGGAGGGGAATCGGGAACGAGCAGTACTTC | CASSRGSGRGIGNEQYF
TRBD2 | NA | TRBJ2-7 | TRBV27 | TGTGCCAGCAGTTTACACTTAGCGGGAGGAACCTACGAGCAGTACTTC | CASSLHLAGGTYEQYF
NA | NA | TRBJ2-1 | TRBV9 | TGTGCCAGCAGCACCTCCGCGGAGATAAGCTACAATGAGCAGTTCTTC | CASSTSAEISYNEQFF
NA | NA | TRBJ2-7 | TRBV6-6 | TGTGCCAGCACCATCGCGAACGAGCAGTACTTC | CASTIANEQYF
TRBD1 | NA | TRBJ1-2 | TRBV6-1 | TGTGCCAGCAGTGAAGCGGTGGGACAGGGGGCGCTTGGCTACACCTTC | CASSEAVGQGALGYTF
NA | NA | TRBJ2-1 | TRBV28 | TGTGCCAGCAGTCTACGGTCGCGGAGAGACAATGAGCAGTTCTTC | CASSLRSRRDNEQFF
NA | NA | TRBJ2-1 | TRBV7-9 | TGTGCCAGCAGCCCCGATTTATTAAGACGGGAAGGGAATGAGCAGTTCTTC | CASSPDLLRREGNEQFF
TRBD2 | NA | TRBJ2-2 | TRBV5-1 | TGCGCCAGCAGCCTGGGGACTAGCGGGACCCGGCGGGGGGAGCTGTTTTTT | CASSLGTSGTRRGELFF
NA | NA | TRBJ1-1 | TRBV27 | TGTGCCAGCAGTTTACAGGGTACTGAAGCTTTCTTT | CASSLQGTEAFF
NA | NA | TRBJ2-1 | TRBV27 | TGTGCCAGCAGTTTATTTGCTAGCACCTACAATGAGCAGTTCTTC | CASSLFASTYNEQFF
TRBD2 | few | TRBJ2-5 | TRBV29-1 | TGCAGCGTTGTAGGAGTGGCTAGCGGGTACCAAGAGACCCAGTACTTC | CSVVGVASGYQETQYF
NA | once | TRBJ2-1 | TRBV21-1 | TGTGCCAGCAGCAAACGCCAGGCCCTTTATCTCTACAATGAGCAGTTCTTC | CASSKRQALYLYNEQFF
NA | NA | TRBJ1-5 | TRBV30 | TGTGCCTGGAGTGTACGCGGACAAACAAATCAGCCCCAGCATTTT | CAWSVRGQTNQPQHF
NA | NA | TRBJ2-2 | TRBV5-6 | TGTGCCAGCAGCTTGTGGCTAGCGAACACCGGGGAGCTGTTTTTT | CASSLWLANTGELFF
TRBD2 | NA | TRBJ2-5 | TRBV29-1 | TGCAGCGTAGGGCAACCAACTCTAGCGGAAGAGACCCAGTACTTC | CSVGQPTLAEETQYF
TRBD2 | once | TRBJ2-5 | TRBV9 | TGTGCCAGCAGCCCGGGCGGGGGAGACCCCCAAGAGACCCAGTACTTC | CASSPGGGDPQETQYF
TRBD1 | NA | TRBJ1-1 | TRBV6-1 | TGTGCCAGCGGAACCAGGGGGCAGAACACTGAAGCTTTCTTT | CASGTRGQNTEAFF
TRBD2 | NA | TRBJ2-7 | TRBV29-1 | TGCAGCGTTGTGGGACTAGGGGAGTGGGAGCAGTACTTC | CSVVGLGEWEQYF
NA | NA | TRBJ1-2 | TRBV6-1 | TGTGCCAGCAGTCCCCTCGTTTGGGGGGTGCGTGGCTACACCTTC | CASSPLVWGVRGYTF
NA | NA | TRBJ1-5 | TRBV28 | TGTGCCAGCAGGAACAGGGCCATGGTGCAGCCCCAGCATTTT | CASRNRAMVQPQHF
TRBD1 | NA | TRBJ2-5 | TRBV7-2 | TGTGCCAGCAGCTTAGTTTTAGGGGGCGGAGAGACCCAGTACTTC | CASSLVLGGGETQYF
TRBD1 | NA | TRBJ2-7 | TRBV13 | TGTGCCAGCAGCCCGATTCTAGGACAGGGGAACTACGAGCAGTACTTC | CASSPILGQGNYEQYF
TRBD1 | NA | TRBJ2-3 | TRBV5-1 | TGTGCCAGCAGCTTGACAGGGACAGATACGCAGTATTTT | CASSLTGTDTQYF
NA | NA | TRBJ2-1 | TRBV4-1 | TGCGCCAGCAGCCAAGGCTACCGGAATGAGCAGTTCTTC | CASSQGYRNEQFF
NA | NA | TRBJ2-3 | TRBV5-4 | TGTGCCAGCAGCTTGGAGGCCTCGGGGGCAGATACGCAGTATTTT | CASSLEASGADTQYF
TRBD1 | NA | TRBJ2-7 | TRBV5-5 | TGTGCCAGCAGTTCCGGGACAGGGTTCTACGAGCAGTACTTC | CASSSGTGFYEQYF
TRBD1 | NA | TRBJ1-5 | TRBV6-1 | TGTGCCAGCAGAAAAGGACAGGGGGCTTTTCAGCCCCAGCATTTT | CASRKGQGAFQPQHF
NA | once | TRBJ1-2 | TRBV29-1 | TGCAGCGTTGCCGGCGGGCTCTATGGCTACACCTTC | CSVAGGLYGYTF
TRBD1 | NA | TRBJ1-3 | TRBV7-8 | TGTGCCAGCAGCTCTGGGACAGGGAACACCATATATTTT | CASSSGTGNTIYF
TRBD2 | NA | TRBJ2-3 | TRBV30 | TGTGCCTGGAGCGGGGTGGGGGTAGCGGGGCACACAGATACGCAGTATTTT | CAWSGVGVAGHTDTQYF
TRBD2 | once | TRBJ2-3 | TRBV7-2 | TGTGCCAGCAGCCGGGTCGCGGCTAGCGGGACCTCTAGCACAGATACGCAGTATTTT | CASSRVAASGTSSTDTQYF
NA | NA | TRBJ2-3 | TRBV28 | TGTGCCAGCAGTTTACAGATCTTAGCGTTGAGCACAGATACGCAGTATTTT | CASSLQILALSTDTQYF
NA | NA | TRBJ2-1 | TRBV7-2 | TGTGCCAGCAGCTTTCCCTATCTCCGGGACTCCTCCTACAATGAGCAGTTCTTC | CASSFPYLRDSSYNEQFF
NA | NA | TRBJ2-5 | TRBV5-6 | TGTGCCAGCAGCTTGGATCGGCTAGGAGGGAGGACCCAGTACTTC | CASSLDRLGGRTQYF
NA | NA | TRBJ2-5 | TRBV6-1 | TGTGCCAGCAGTGAAGCAGGCAGGGGCGGTGAGACCCAGTACTTC | CASSEAGRGGETQYF